This TCR beta chain was retrieved from a study of blood T cell repertoires in COVID-19. Only in-frame clones appear in the TCRdb table, and some are missing; sequencing was by immunoSEQ multiplex PCR. The sample carries some 81,000 clones, about 90% recorded once. The length of the CDR3 is 14 residues. Germline-derived CDR1 and CDR2 are LGHDT and YNNKEL (reference sequence). Trimming cost V 4 bases and J 7 bases; bases outside gene matches: 5. The TCR was taken from a woman aged 45 to 65 in a cohort sampled during active COVID-19. The sample comprised peripheral blood. This sequence joins TRBV3-1 (or the pseudogene TRBV3-2) and TRBJ2-3, with 10 bases aligning to TRBD1. The CDR3 is CASSPTGGKNTQYF. CDR3 sequence (DNA): TGTGCCAGCAGCCCGACAGGGGGCAAGAATACGCAGTATTTT.